This T cell receptor beta chain appears in the sequencing data of a study of T cell responses to AZD1222 COVID-19 vaccine. Here immunoSEQ multiplex PCR was the method, and the copy in TCRdb shows in-frame clones only, minus some. Among 100,000 or so clones listed, 84% were seen once. This CDR3 region has 14 residues. Germline CDR1 is ENHRY and CDR2 is SYGVKD. V dropped 6 bases and J dropped 2; count of bases not matched to a gene: 4. The source material was peripheral blood, sampled on day 0 of AZD1222 vaccination. V gene TRBV10-3 combines with J gene TRBJ1-5, with 7 bases aligning to TRBD1. The source is an adult in good health. CDR3 nucleotide sequence: TGTGCCATCAGCCCAGGGGGTCGCAATCAGCCCCAGCATTTT. Translated: CAISPGGRNQPQHF.